Following are 8 T cell receptor beta chains from one sample sequenced in a study of T cells after yellow fever vaccination. TCRdb independently ran MiXCR on the 5' RACE reads; one entry per CDR3 protein. The sample contains about 5,800 distinct CDR3 sequences, 5.5% to 7% of which appear only once. This material consisted of PBMCs, either bulk or a sorted T-cell subset (CD4+, CD8+, memory, or dextramer-sorted; not recorded which), taken around 15 days after the first yellow fever vaccination. Source of these receptors: a man aged 18 to 29 who received the YFV17D yellow fever vaccine.

Many counts were recorded for this clonotype. The gene calls are TRBV20-1 and TRBJ1-1; D call uncertain. V gave up 3 bases and J gave up 8 bases, with 19 bases separating them. The CDR3 is made up of 14 amino acids. Germline V CDR1 and CDR2: DFQATT, SNEGSKA (reference sequence). CDR3 sequence: CSASRPGLIGEAFF. In DNA form, the CDR3 reads TGCAGTGCTAGTAGGCCAGGCCTTATAGGAGAAGCTTTCTTT.

The table lists this clonotype with many counts. The chain joins TRBV19 to TRBJ1-4; no definite D call. Germline values: CDR1 LNHDA, CDR2 SQIVND (reference sequence). This CDR3 is built from 14 residues. Trimming pared 3 bases from V and 0 bases from J, leaving 5 bases between. CDR3 DNA: TGTGCCAGTAGTATGGGTACAACTAATGAAAAACTGTTTTTT. Protein product: CASSMGTTNEKLFF.

This sequence joins TRBV26 and TRBJ2-7. TRBV26 represents a pseudogene. CDR3 length: 13 amino acids. CDR3 protein: CAISSWTLYEQYF. CDR3 nucleotide sequence: TGTGCCATCAGTTCCTGGACCCTCTACGAGCAGTACTTC.

This clonotype was counted ten times or more. The chain combines TRBV5-4 with TRBJ1-1; possibly TRBD1 for D (6 bases). This CDR3 region has 15 residues. Germline V gives CDR1 SGHNT, CDR2 YYREEE (reference sequence). Trimming shortened V by 4 bases and J by 10 bases, and 23 bases separated the two germline ends. CDR3 in amino acids: CASSAGQQPLPRAFF. The CDR3 region has the DNA TGTGCCAGCAGCGCGGGACAACAACCCCTCCCAAGAGCTTTCTTT.

This clonotype was found many times. The CDR3 DNA reads TGTGCCAGCAGCTTGGGACTTAACTCCTTTCGCTCCTACGAGCAGTACGTC. Translation gives CASSLGLNSFRSYEQYV. The chain recombines TRBV5-5 with TRBJ2-7; no definite D call. The CDR3 loop spans 17 amino acids. Trimming pared 0 bases from V and 0 bases from J, leaving 16 bases between. From germline, CDR1 is SGHKS and CDR2 YYEKEE (reference sequence).

This clonotype was observed at least ten times. The chain links TRBV5-4 to TRBJ2-3; 10 bases fit TRBD2. The CDR3 is 16 amino acids. Germline assignment: CDR1 SGHNT and CDR2 YYREEE (reference sequence). Trimming cost V 2 bases and J 4 bases; bases outside gene matches: 7. CDR3 DNA: TGTGCCAGCAGCTTATTGCTAGCGGGGGCAGCAGATACGCAGTATTTT. Amino acids: CASSLLLAGAADTQYF. Filled out from reference TRBV5-4 and TRBJ2-3, the complete variable domain reads ETGVTQSPTHLIKTRGQQVTLRCSSQSGHNTVSWYQQALGQGPQFIFQYYREEENGRGNFPPRFSGLQFPNYSSELNVNALELDDSALYLCASSLLLAGAADTQYFGPGTRLTVL.

This clonotype is medium-sized by share. The chain joins TRBV10-3 to TRBJ2-3, with D unresolved. The V gene lost 8 bases and the J gene lost 1 base, with 31 bases spanning the gap. This CDR3 has 20 amino acids. Germline V gives CDR1 ENHRY, CDR2 SYGVKD. The CDR3 reads CAISPAIRFNTGRRTDTQYF. The CDR3 DNA reads as TGTGCCATCTCCCCCGCCATCAGGTTTAACACCGGCAGGCGCACAGATACGCAGTATTTT.

There are many counts of this clonotype. The J gene is TRBJ2-1, the V gene TRBV5-1; tentatively, D is TRBD2 (6 bases). V was trimmed by 4 bases and J by 5 bases, leaving 28 bases between them. CDR1 and CDR2 from the germline V gene are SGHRS and YFSETQ. The CDR3 spans 19 residues. The CDR3 sequence: CASSLRGGSGLIGNNEQFF. For the CDR3, the DNA is TGCGCCAGCAGCCTCCGCGGAGGGAGCGGGTTGATAGGAAACAATGAGCAGTTCTTC.